The rows below give T cell receptor beta chains drawn from one sample of a study of T cells expressing NK-cell markers. TCRdb re-called the 5' RACE reads; every CDR3 protein appears as one record, without DNA. The table for this sample gives some 410,000 distinct CDR3 sequences. Sample: blood T cells: a sorted CD56 or NKG2C T cell subset, CD4+ or CD8+ T cells, or bulk PBMC T cells (not recorded which). These receptors were obtained from a woman aged 18 to 75 in good health. The CDR3 runs from the conserved cysteine through the conserved F or W. Each record gives: J gene, V gene, CDR3 protein.

J: TRBJ1-2; V: TRBV12-3/TRBV12-4; CDR3: CASSPLTGTNYGYTF
J: TRBJ2-7; V: TRBV15; CDR3: CATSREVRQGIYEQYF
J: TRBJ2-1; V: TRBV24-1; CDR3: CATSATGGVSYNEQFF
J: TRBJ1-5; V: TRBV6-1; CDR3: CASSEGHSNQPQHF
J: TRBJ1-2; V: TRBV5-1; CDR3: CASSFRDTRLYGYTF
J: TRBJ2-3; V: TRBV7-3; CDR3: CASSGIGPPNTDTQYF
J: TRBJ2-5; V: TRBV4-2; CDR3: CASSQEGGSKETQYF
J: TRBJ2-7; V: TRBV19; CDR3: CASSSGSTYEQYF
J: TRBJ2-5; V: TRBV7-2; CDR3: CASSTGPLETQYF
J: TRBJ2-1; V: TRBV4-3; CDR3: CASSQGAGVPNNEQFF
J: TRBJ2-3; V: TRBV6-1; CDR3: CASGRGRSTDTQYF
J: TRBJ1-2; V: TRBV5-6; CDR3: CASSTGTGDGYTF
J: TRBJ2-7; V: TRBV28; CDR3: CASSLSGLAPYEQYF
J: TRBJ2-3; V: TRBV24-1; CDR3: CATRGEGHTQYF
J: TRBJ2-7; V: TRBV28; CDR3: CASSVVAPEQYF
J: TRBJ2-5; V: TRBV7-2; CDR3: CASSLALLETQYF
J: TRBJ2-7; V: TRBV2; CDR3: CASSDQGTDYEQYF
J: TRBJ2-1; V: TRBV29-1; CDR3: CSGEGLAGDGAYNEQFF
J: TRBJ2-5; V: TRBV4-3; CDR3: CASSQLAGETQYF
J: TRBJ1-1; V: TRBV14; CDR3: CASSQPGMNTEAFF
J: TRBJ2-5; V: TRBV12-3/TRBV12-4; CDR3: CTSGWSRSTQYF
J: TRBJ2-2; V: TRBV7-9; CDR3: CASSDLAGQTGELFF
J: TRBJ2-3; V: TRBV12-3/TRBV12-4; CDR3: CASSLGGLGNTQYF
J: TRBJ2-1; V: TRBV7-3; CDR3: CASSRDRDPSYNEQFF
J: TRBJ2-3; V: TRBV29-1; CDR3: CSVRREGGGDTQYF
J: TRBJ1-5; V: TRBV12-3/TRBV12-4; CDR3: CASSSLYSNQPQHF
J: TRBJ2-3; V: TRBV5-1; CDR3: CASSLGQGGADTQYF